The 29 T cell receptor beta chains listed next were all sequenced from one sample in a study of Ad26.COV2.S vaccination and SARS-CoV-2 variants. This sample's treatment: around 19 received Ad26.COV2.S at low or high dose, single or two shots; about 5 received placebo; per-sample allocation not given. At day 63 after the first vaccine or placebo injection, samples were drawn. Clones were read by immunoSEQ multiplex PCR, and TCRdb kept only the in-frame ones, dropping some. There are a few hundred thousand clones in the sample; around 86% occur only once, and 3.4% lies in the top ten. Sequences were derived from peripheral blood, sampled in a trial of Ad26.COV2.S vaccine versus placebo. The receptors shown here come from a person between 18 and 59 years old who received the Ad26.COV2.S COVID-19 vaccine or a placebo.

This chain links TRBV9 with TRBJ1-4; D is possibly TRBD1 (6 bases). The CDR3 has 13 residues. The V end was cut by 3 bases, the J end by 8 bases, with 11 bases between. Germline lookup yields CDR1 SGDLS and CDR2 YYNGEE. CDR3 bases: TGTGCCAGCAGCGGCCCCCAGGGGGAAAAACTGTTTTTT. Translation: CASSGPQGEKLFF.

A note on this clone: This specimen includes other DNA sequences encoding the same CDR3. The chain uses TRBV6-5 and TRBJ1-6; D unclear. Germline V CDR1 and CDR2: MNHEY, SVGAGI. This CDR3 has 14 amino acids. Trimming took off 2 bases at V and 5 bases at J, with 7 bases between the two ends. The CDR3: CASSYGQDNSPLHF. DNA for the CDR3: TGTGCCAGCAGTTACGGCCAAGATAATTCACCCCTCCACTTT.

The rearrangement joins TRBV30 to TRBJ2-6, with D tentatively TRBD2 (6 bases). This CDR3 is 15 amino acids long. Germline V gene sequence: CDR1 GTSNPN, CDR2 SVGIG (reference sequence). V lost 2 bases, J lost 2 bases, and 10 bases lay in between. CDR3 DNA sequence: TGTGCCTGGAGTCCAACGGGGGCTGGGGCCAACGTCCTGACTTTC. It codes for CAWSPTGAGANVLTF.

This clone turned up a few times. V is TRBV12-3 or TRBV12-4 and J is TRBJ2-2; D not resolved. The CDR3 loop spans 13 amino acids. Trimming shortened V by 5 bases and J by 3 bases, and 7 bases separated the two germline ends. The CDR3 DNA is TGTGCCAGCAGTCTCTTGGACACCGGGGAGCTGTTTTTT. Protein sequence: CASSLLDTGELFF.

This chain joins TRBV11-3 and TRBJ2-1; D is uncertain. There are 16 residues in the CDR3. Germline V gene lookup returns CDR1 SGHNT and CDR2 YENEEA. Between the trimmed V and J ends, which lost 2 bases and 0 bases, there was a span of 11 bases. CDR3: CASSLNSLGSYNEQFF. In DNA, the CDR3 is TGTGCCAGCAGCTTAAATAGCCTTGGCTCCTACAATGAGCAGTTCTTC.

The V gene is TRBV4-3, the J gene TRBJ2-1, with D possibly matching TRBD1 (6 bases). The CDR3 totals 17 residues. Germline CDR1 is LGHNA and CDR2 is YSLEER. V was clipped by 5 bases and J by 0 bases, with 17 bases between them. The CDR3 sequence is CASSAAQGIDSYNEQFF. DNA of the CDR3: TGCGCCAGCAGCGCCGCCCAGGGGATTGACTCCTACAATGAGCAGTTCTTC.

The chain has TRBV7-9 and TRBJ1-1; 7 bases fit TRBD1. Per germline, CDR1 SEHNR and CDR2 FQNEAQ (reference sequence). The CDR3 is made up of 12 amino acids. V lost 1 base and J lost 11; bases outside the gene matches: 4. In DNA, the CDR3 is TGTGCCAGCAGCTTAGAACAGGGGAGGGCTTTCTTT. Translating it yields CASSLEQGRAFF.

The rearrangement uses TRBV5-5 and TRBJ1-1; tentative D call: TRBD1 (5 bases). The V end lost 0 bases, the J end lost 8 bases, and 14 bases lay between the germline ends. The CDR3 covers 14 residues. The germline V gene has CDR1 SGHKS and CDR2 YYEKEE (reference sequence). DNA of the CDR3: TGTGCCAGCAGCTTGGCCGGGACCTCGCACGAAGCTTTCTTT. Amino acids: CASSLAGTSHEAFF.

The CDR3: CASSERAPPRGLAHYEQYF. CDR3 sequence (DNA): TGTGCCAGCAGTGAGCGGGCCCCTCCTAGGGGACTAGCCCACTACGAGCAGTACTTC. J is TRBJ2-7 and V is TRBV6-1; 9 bases match TRBD2. V trimming: 3 bases; J trimming: 3 bases; junction bases outside the gene matches: 18. Per the germline V gene, CDR1 is MNHNS and CDR2 is SASEGT. The CDR3 extends over 19 amino acids.

The rearrangement joins TRBV6-5 to TRBJ1-1; D may be TRBD1 (5 bases). This CDR3 region has 16 residues. Trimming took 0 bases from V and 3 from J, leaving 14 bases between them. Germline assignment: CDR1 MNHEY and CDR2 SVGAGI. CDR3 nucleotide sequence: TGTGCCAGCAGTTACTCAGCAGGGACTCGATACACTGAAGCTTTCTTT. Residues: CASSYSAGTRYTEAFF.

The chain combines TRBV23-1 with TRBJ1-5; 7 nucleotides align to TRBD1. TRBV23-1 is classed as an ORF, of uncertain function. The CDR3 has 17 amino acids. J gave up 4 bases and V 3 bases, and 12 bases lay outside the gene matches. The CDR3 region is CASSHYLRQGTNQPQHF. CDR3 DNA sequence: TGCGCCAGCAGTCATTACCTTCGACAGGGTACTAATCAGCCCCAGCATTTT.

The count of this clone is one. The chain has TRBV4-1 and TRBJ1-5, with unresolved D. V gave up 4 bases and J gave up 6 bases, with 16 bases separating them. The CDR3 spans 15 residues. Germline V gene data show CDR1 as MGHRA and CDR2 as YSYEKL. CDR3 nucleotide sequence: TGCGCCAGCAGCCCCCAGCGGACGTGGGCTCAGCCCCAGCATTTT. This gives the protein CASSPQRTWAQPQHF.

CDR3 amino acids: CASSPGLAGLRYAYEQYF. Written as DNA, the CDR3 is TGTGCCAGCAGCCCGGGACTAGCGGGACTACGGTATGCCTACGAGCAGTACTTC. V gene TRBV9 combines with J gene TRBJ2-7, with 13 bases that match TRBD2. This CDR3 region has 18 residues. The J segment lost 2 bases and the V segment lost 4 bases, leaving 12 bases of the junction unmatched. The germline CDR1 and CDR2 sequences are SGDLS and YYNGEE.

This rearrangement joins TRBV5-1 to TRBJ1-1; possibly TRBD1 for D (5 bases). CDR3 size: 13 residues. The V and J ends lost 4 bases and 2 bases respectively, with 9 bases between them. Germline V gene lookup returns CDR1 SGHRS and CDR2 YFSETQ. The CDR3 spells CASSRGPNTEAFF. As DNA, the CDR3 is TGCGCCAGCAGCAGGGGCCCAAACACTGAAGCTTTCTTT.

For this clone: The same CDR3 arises from other DNA sequences in this sample as well. The chain links TRBV5-1 to TRBJ2-7; 9 nucleotides line up with TRBD1. Germline values: CDR1 SGHRS, CDR2 YFSETQ. The CDR3 is 14 amino acids. The junction had 1 base not matched to a gene; V was cut back by 0 bases and J by 3 bases. In DNA form, the CDR3 reads TGCGCCAGCAGCTTGGGGGACAGGGTCTACGAGCAGTACTTC. It encodes CASSLGDRVYEQYF.

The CDR3 coding sequence is TGTGCCAGCAGCGTCGCGGGGGGCTACTCCTACAATGAGCAGTTCTTC. It is translated as CASSVAGGYSYNEQFF. J is TRBJ2-1 and V is TRBV9; TRBD2 aligns across 8 bases. Germline CDR1 and CDR2: SGDLS and YYNGEE. The CDR3 runs 16 residues. The trim removed 2 bases at V and 0 bases at J, leaving 4 bases unmatched.

The rearrangement uses TRBV11-2 and TRBJ1-1, with D perhaps TRBD1 (5 bases). From germline, CDR1 is SGHAT and CDR2 FQNNGV. The CDR3 extends over 17 amino acids. V lost 6 bases, J lost 0 bases, and 20 bases lay in between. As DNA, the CDR3 is TGTGCCAGCAGACGAGCCCCGGGGCCAAGGATGAACACTGAAGCTTTCTTT. This translates into CASRRAPGPRMNTEAFF.

The J gene is TRBJ2-3, the V gene TRBV6-6, with D maybe TRBD2 (6 bases). V was trimmed by 6 bases and J by 10 bases, leaving 23 bases between them. Germline V gives CDR1 MNHNY, CDR2 SVGAGI (reference sequence). There are 15 residues in the CDR3. In nucleotides, the CDR3 is TGTGCCAGCAGCCCCGGGGTAGCGGCATCAGAGGCGCAGTATTTT. Protein sequence: CASSPGVAASEAQYF.

On this clone: This may be a read error: a much more frequent sequence differs by one nucleotide. This sample also contains other DNA sequences that code for the same CDR3. The chain combines TRBV7-9 with TRBJ2-7; 7 nucleotides agree with TRBD1. With V trimmed by 5 bases and J by 4 bases, 14 bases remained unmatched. The germline CDR1 and CDR2 sequences are SEHNR and FQNEAQ (reference sequence). This CDR3 has 16 residues. CDR3 bases: TGTGCCAGCAGCCCCCCCTTCAGACAGGGAATGTACGAGCAGTACTTC. This gives the protein CASSPPFRQGMYEQYF.

This chain joins TRBV19 and TRBJ1-2; 7 bases match TRBD1. The J segment lost 8 bases and the V segment lost 0 bases, leaving 6 bases of the junction unmatched. This CDR3 has 14 residues. Germline CDR1 LNHDA, CDR2 SQIVND (reference sequence). CDR3 sequence: CASSIEGQLRGYTF. Written as DNA, the CDR3 is TGTGCCAGTAGTATAGAGGGACAGCTGAGGGGCTACACCTTC.

J is TRBJ1-1 and V is TRBV18; 7 bases are a match to TRBD1. Trimming cost V 2 bases and J 7 bases; bases outside gene matches: 1. CDR3 length: 12 residues. CDR1 is KGHSH and CDR2 is LQKENI in the germline V gene. The CDR3 sequence is CASSPGTDEAFF. The DNA of the CDR3 is TGTGCCAGCTCACCAGGGACAGATGAAGCTTTCTTT. Together with reference TRBV18 and TRBJ1-1, the CDR3 gives the full variable domain: NAGVMQNPRHLVRRRGQEARLRCSPMKGHSHVYWYRQLPEEGLKFMVYLQKENIIDESGMPKERFSAEFPKEGPSILRIQQVVRGDSAAYFCASSPGTDEAFFGQGTRLTVV.

The chain links TRBV5-1 to TRBJ2-1; 7 bases are shared with TRBD1. Trimming cost V 4 bases and J 6 bases; bases outside gene matches: 4. CDR1 is SGHRS and CDR2 is YFSETQ in the germline V gene. The CDR3 length is 13 residues. The DNA of the CDR3 is TGCGCCAGCAGCGGTGGGACAGCCAATGAGCAGTTCTTC. Encoded protein: CASSGGTANEQFF.

The chain uses TRBV6-4 and TRBJ1-2; a weak D match, TRBD1 (6 bases). V lost 3 bases, J lost 7 bases, and 15 bases lay in between. There are 14 residues in the CDR3. The germline V gene encodes CDR1 MRHNA and CDR2 SNTAGT. The CDR3 DNA follows: TGTGCCAGCAGTGAGGGGGGGCAGGGGATTGGCTACACCTTC. This codes for CASSEGGQGIGYTF.

The chain employs TRBV28 and TRBJ1-4; TRBD1 might be the D (6 bases). Trimming pared 3 bases from V and 7 bases from J, leaving 12 bases between. Germline V gene lookup returns CDR1 MDHEN and CDR2 SYDVKM. This CDR3 has 14 amino acids. The CDR3 bases are TGTGCCAGCAGTTTGGGGGGGCAGAGTGAAAAACTGTTTTTT. Translation gives CASSLGGQSEKLFF.

This chain uses TRBV7-9 with TRBJ1-3; D not resolved. Looked up from germline, CDR1 is SEHNR and CDR2 is FQNEAQ (reference sequence). Between the trimmed V and J ends, which lost 1 base and 6 bases, there was a span of 7 bases. The CDR3 covers 13 residues. This chain's CDR3 is CASSLVDENTIYF. In DNA, the CDR3 is TGTGCCAGCAGCTTAGTAGATGAAAACACCATATATTTT.

Worth noting for this clone: Its ends do not fully match the called genes, so a read error is possible. The CDR3 reads CASSIGQGSHEQYF. In nucleotides, the CDR3 is TGTGCCAGTAGTATAGGACAGGGCTCCCACGAGCAGTACTTC. The chain links TRBV19 to TRBJ2-7; 7 bases fit TRBD1. Germline values: CDR1 LNHDA, CDR2 SQIVND (reference sequence). The CDR3 has 14 residues.

The rearrangement links TRBV6-5 to TRBJ2-5, with TRBD2 matching over 15 bases. Trimming at V came to 6 bases and at J to 9 bases, leaving 5 bases not matched to a gene. The germline gives CDR1 MNHEY, CDR2 SVGAGI. This CDR3 comprises 14 residues. CDR3 coding DNA: TGTGCCAGCAGGCCCGGGACTAGCGGGGGGCCCCAGTACTTC. This gives the protein CASRPGTSGGPQYF.

V is TRBV6-2 or TRBV6-3 and J is TRBJ1-2; 7 bases fit TRBD1. Losses at the gene ends were 5 bases for V and 8 bases for J; bases not matched to a gene: 5. This CDR3 comprises 12 residues. CDR1 is MNHEY, CDR2 SVGEGT, per germline. The CDR3 DNA follows: TGTGCCAGCAGTCGCGACAGGGAAGGCTACACCTTC. Translation gives CASSRDREGYTF.

The V and J genes are TRBV7-2 and TRBJ1-1; 11 bases fit TRBD1. The CDR3 sequence is 19 residues long. Trimming removed 4 bases from V and 3 bases from J; junction bases left unmatched: 16. Per the germline V gene, CDR1 is SGHTA and CDR2 is FQGNSA. This chain's CDR3 is CASSSGQGAWWSGDTEAFF. The DNA of the CDR3 is TGTGCCAGCAGCTCCGGACAGGGGGCTTGGTGGTCAGGGGACACTGAAGCTTTCTTT.